This is a list of T cell receptor beta chains from one sample in a study of T cell repertoires in cytomegalovirus infection. TCRdb used MiXCR to reprocess the reads, holding one entry per CDR3 protein. The table lists some 300,000 distinct CDR3 sequences, about 8.8% of them singletons. Sequencing was performed on PBMCs. These receptors were collected from a human donor in good health (CMV status not recorded). Some clones in this sample may be carry-over from other donors' samples. Both conserved end residues are trimmed from each CDR3. A D gene is named only where the DNA matches it firmly.

cdr3_aa: SARDRDRSNYGYT
cdr3_length: 13
d_call: TRBD1
v_call: TRBV20-1

cdr3_aa: ASSQDPAGMTTDTQY
cdr3_length: 15
d_call: NA
v_call: TRBV4-1

cdr3_aa: ATSQGYNEQF
cdr3_length: 10
d_call: NA
v_call: TRBV15

cdr3_aa: ASSQVPGNNQPQH
cdr3_length: 13
d_call: NA
v_call: TRBV4-3

cdr3_aa: SANPGQTYNSPLH
cdr3_length: 13
d_call: NA
v_call: TRBV20-1

cdr3_aa: SAATRTGELF
cdr3_length: 10
d_call: NA
v_call: TRBV20-1

cdr3_aa: ASSLPWTGGNTIY
cdr3_length: 13
d_call: NA
v_call: TRBV7-2

cdr3_aa: ASSEGQPNEKLF
cdr3_length: 12
d_call: NA
v_call: TRBV10-1

cdr3_aa: ASSLVRQVGLTYEQY
cdr3_length: 15
d_call: NA
v_call: TRBV7-2

cdr3_aa: SARPGTSAYEQY
cdr3_length: 12
d_call: TRBD2
v_call: TRBV20-1

cdr3_aa: SVEEKGAGTDTQY
cdr3_length: 13
d_call: TRBD1
v_call: TRBV29-1

cdr3_aa: ASTPPLPTGRDTQY
cdr3_length: 14
d_call: NA
v_call: TRBV28

cdr3_aa: ASSYPATSVNEQF
cdr3_length: 13
d_call: TRBD2
v_call: TRBV6-2/TRBV6-3

cdr3_aa: ASSHRGLSETQY
cdr3_length: 12
d_call: TRBD1
v_call: TRBV7-2

cdr3_aa: SASALGNTGELF
cdr3_length: 12
d_call: NA
v_call: TRBV20-1

cdr3_aa: ASSLGVANTGELF
cdr3_length: 13
d_call: NA
v_call: TRBV6-5

cdr3_aa: SALGLARQETQY
cdr3_length: 12
d_call: TRBD2
v_call: TRBV20-1

cdr3_aa: ATSRDLEGYT
cdr3_length: 10
d_call: NA
v_call: TRBV15

cdr3_aa: PWMLSGGGSYNEQF
cdr3_length: 14
d_call: TRBD2
v_call: TRBV7-7

cdr3_aa: ASSSGRGQGETQY
cdr3_length: 13
d_call: TRBD1
v_call: TRBV7-2

cdr3_aa: ASSRGGGGSGNTIY
cdr3_length: 14
d_call: TRBD1
v_call: TRBV11-2

cdr3_aa: SARDQTPRRETQY
cdr3_length: 13
d_call: NA
v_call: TRBV20-1

cdr3_aa: AISGRGDTQY
cdr3_length: 10
d_call: NA
v_call: TRBV10-3

cdr3_aa: ASRRDWGDTQY
cdr3_length: 11
d_call: NA
v_call: TRBV6-2/TRBV6-3

cdr3_aa: ASTDRGAYNEQF
cdr3_length: 12
d_call: NA
v_call: TRBV12-3/TRBV12-4

cdr3_aa: SAPAPRGSYYGYT
cdr3_length: 13
d_call: NA
v_call: TRBV29-1

cdr3_aa: SALRDPQETQY
cdr3_length: 11
d_call: NA
v_call: TRBV20-1

cdr3_aa: ASVPQANQPQH
cdr3_length: 11
d_call: NA
v_call: TRBV2

cdr3_aa: ASSGASGGAGELF
cdr3_length: 13
d_call: TRBD2
v_call: TRBV5-4

cdr3_aa: ASSGPNYGYT
cdr3_length: 10
d_call: NA
v_call: TRBV12-3/TRBV12-4

cdr3_aa: ASIGGGGYGYT
cdr3_length: 11
d_call: NA
v_call: TRBV28

cdr3_aa: ASSLRVNSPLH
cdr3_length: 11
d_call: NA
v_call: TRBV5-6

cdr3_aa: ASSPERPLSGNTIY
cdr3_length: 14
d_call: NA
v_call: TRBV7-9

cdr3_aa: ASSARQVQNTEAF
cdr3_length: 13
d_call: NA
v_call: TRBV7-2

cdr3_aa: ASSFPGTVDTQY
cdr3_length: 12
d_call: TRBD1
v_call: TRBV27

cdr3_aa: ASSSTSGGAGREQF
cdr3_length: 14
d_call: TRBD2
v_call: TRBV7-2

cdr3_aa: SVRDTFYGYT
cdr3_length: 10
d_call: NA
v_call: TRBV29-1

cdr3_aa: AIKGRAGYT
cdr3_length: 9
d_call: NA
v_call: TRBV10-3

cdr3_aa: ASSLGGEKLF
cdr3_length: 10
d_call: NA
v_call: TRBV5-6

cdr3_aa: ASRPGTESYNEQF
cdr3_length: 13
d_call: TRBD1
v_call: TRBV6-1

cdr3_aa: ASSLVGSLGETQY
cdr3_length: 13
d_call: NA
v_call: TRBV7-8

cdr3_aa: ASGGGGTGELF
cdr3_length: 11
d_call: NA
v_call: TRBV28

cdr3_aa: ASTLQGNTEAF
cdr3_length: 11
d_call: NA
v_call: TRBV12-3/TRBV12-4

cdr3_aa: ASTWTSGGPYNEQF
cdr3_length: 14
d_call: TRBD2
v_call: TRBV6-6

cdr3_aa: SARQGTGANVLT
cdr3_length: 12
d_call: NA
v_call: TRBV20-1

cdr3_aa: AILSRRDRGVNEQF
cdr3_length: 14
d_call: TRBD1
v_call: TRBV10-3

cdr3_aa: ASRTQGQGNQPQH
cdr3_length: 13
d_call: NA
v_call: TRBV28

cdr3_aa: AISESTKGRRQPQH
cdr3_length: 14
d_call: NA
v_call: TRBV10-3

cdr3_aa: ASSSKMHSAPFTDTQY
cdr3_length: 16
d_call: NA
v_call: TRBV7-6

cdr3_aa: SARRDGALYEQY
cdr3_length: 12
d_call: NA
v_call: TRBV20-1

cdr3_aa: ASYPRGGRKTTNYGYT
cdr3_length: 16
d_call: NA
v_call: TRBV27

cdr3_aa: ATETQY
cdr3_length: 6
d_call: NA
v_call: TRBV19

cdr3_aa: ASTEGAGYGYT
cdr3_length: 11
d_call: TRBD1
v_call: TRBV28

cdr3_aa: ASSLYGAGETQY
cdr3_length: 12
d_call: NA
v_call: TRBV7-2

cdr3_aa: SARTGVSYT
cdr3_length: 9
d_call: TRBD1
v_call: TRBV20-1

cdr3_aa: SASPGGVELF
cdr3_length: 10
d_call: TRBD2
v_call: TRBV29-1

cdr3_aa: ASSVYESSYNEQF
cdr3_length: 13
d_call: NA
v_call: TRBV9

cdr3_aa: ASFRDYNSPLH
cdr3_length: 11
d_call: NA
v_call: TRBV18

cdr3_aa: ASSFDRLDTIY
cdr3_length: 11
d_call: NA
v_call: TRBV12-3/TRBV12-4